Listed below are T cell receptor beta chains from one sample, sequenced in a study of blood T cell repertoires in COVID-19. Sequenced by immunoSEQ multiplex PCR; TCRdb stores in-frame clones only, minus some. This sample carries 15,000 to 20,000 clones, around 81% of them seen once, and the ten largest clones take approximately 14%. Sequenced: peripheral blood. The receptors come from a man aged 35-49 years with active or convalescent COVID-19. CDR3s include the opening cysteine and the closing phenylalanine or tryptophan. The D gene is left open where the match is weak. Some rows have no size entry. The others give once, few or many, or a class for an expanded clone.

15	TRBV19	TRBJ1-2	once	NA	TGTGCCAGTAGTAGATCCGGGGTATCTGACTATGGCTACACCTTC	CASSRSGVSDYGYTF
14	TRBV28	TRBJ1-1	NA	NA	TGTGCCAGCAGTTCATCACAGGGGAACACTGAAGCTTTCTTT	CASSSSQGNTEAFF
11	TRBV30	TRBJ2-7	NA	NA	TGTGCCTGGGCTTTCTCTGACGAGCAGTACTTC	CAWAFSDEQYF
14	TRBV18	TRBJ2-7	NA	NA	TGTGCCAGCTCACCCGGCTATACAGGTTACGAGCAGTACTTC	CASSPGYTGYEQYF
12	TRBV2	TRBJ1-4	few	TRBD1	TGTGCCAGCACCGGGACAGGTTCTCCACTGTTTTTT	CASTGTGSPLFF
16	TRBV4-1	TRBJ2-1	once	NA	TGCGCCAGCAGCCCAAGGGAGGCCTTCTCCTACAATGAGCAGTTCTTC	CASSPREAFSYNEQFF
17	TRBV5-6	TRBJ2-7	once	NA	TGTGCCAGCAGCTTGGGTTTGTACGGGGGTCCCTCCTACGAGCAGTACTTC	CASSLGLYGGPSYEQYF
13	TRBV5-4	TRBJ2-5	NA	NA	TGTGCCAGCAGCGTACAGCACAAAGAGACCCAGTACTTC	CASSVQHKETQYF
15	TRBV7-8	TRBJ1-2	NA	NA	TGTGCCAGCAGCGCCCAGGGACACCGTGACTATGGCTACACCTTC	CASSAQGHRDYGYTF
18	TRBV2	TRBJ1-1	NA	NA	TGTGCCAGCAGTGAAGGATACTGGAGGGGGGGCGCGGGCACTGAAGCTTTCTTT	CASSEGYWRGGAGTEAFF
19	TRBV7-9	TRBJ2-5	NA	TRBD2	TGTGCCAGCAGCCCAAAACGACTAGCGGGGGGGACTTTACAAGAGACCCAGTACTTC	CASSPKRLAGGTLQETQYF
15	TRBV27	TRBJ2-1	NA	TRBD1	TGTGCCAGCAGTTTAAACAGGGGGTACTACAATGAGCAGTTCTTC	CASSLNRGYYNEQFF
15	TRBV6-4	TRBJ2-3	medium-sized	TRBD2	TGTGCCAGCAGTGACTCGACAGCGGGGGTAGATACGCAGTATTTT	CASSDSTAGVDTQYF
16	TRBV11-2	TRBJ2-2	NA	TRBD2	TGTGCCAGCACCCCCTGGGGGGGGACGAACACCGGGGAGCTGTTTTTT	CASTPWGGTNTGELFF
14	TRBV10-3	TRBJ1-5	NA	NA	TGTGCCATTGGAGGGATCGATAGCAATCAGCCCCAGCATTTT	CAIGGIDSNQPQHF
12	TRBV6-5	TRBJ2-3	NA	TRBD2	TGTGCCAGCAGTTCGGGGGGGGATACGCAGTATTTT	CASSSGGDTQYF
14	TRBV2	TRBJ2-5	NA	TRBD1	TGTGCCAGCAGCCCACAGGGGTACCAAGAGACCCAGTACTTC	CASSPQGYQETQYF
15	TRBV7-2	TRBJ2-1	NA	TRBD2	TGTGCCAGCAGCCCGAGCGGGGGGTTCTACAATGAGCAGTTCTTC	CASSPSGGFYNEQFF
15	TRBV4-2	TRBJ2-1	NA	TRBD2	TGTGCCAGCAGCCAAGCTAGCGGGGGGAACAATGAGCAGTTCTTC	CASSQASGGNNEQFF
11	TRBV6-5	TRBJ1-2	NA	TRBD1	TGTGCCACTACACAGGGGAGAGGCTACACCTTC	CATTQGRGYTF
14	TRBV6-4	TRBJ2-2	NA	TRBD2	TGTGCCAGCAGTGTTAGCGGGGACACCGGGGAGCTGTTTTTT	CASSVSGDTGELFF
15	TRBV5-5	TRBJ2-1	NA	NA	TGTGCCAGCAGCTTAGCCCTTAGAGCGGGCCGTGAGCAGTTCTTC	CASSLALRAGREQFF
14	TRBV7-9	TRBJ1-1	NA	TRBD1	TGTGCCAGCAGCTTAAGGACAGGGAACACTGAAGCTTTCTTT	CASSLRTGNTEAFF
16	TRBV6-2/TRBV6-3	TRBJ2-7	NA	NA	TGTGCCAGCAGTTACGGGGCCGCGGGGGCCTCCTACGAGCAGTACTTC	CASSYGAAGASYEQYF
15	TRBV5-1	TRBJ1-1	NA	TRBD1	TGCGCCAGCAGCATGGGGGACAGTCAGATCTCTGAAGCTTTCTTT	CASSMGDSQISEAFF
14	TRBV27	TRBJ2-3	NA	NA	TGTGCCAGCAGTACCCCTACTAGCACAGATACGCAGTATTTT	CASSTPTSTDTQYF
14	TRBV12-5	TRBJ2-3	NA	NA	TGTGCTAGTGCCCTCCGTTCCGGCACAGATACGCAGTATTTT	CASALRSGTDTQYF
16	TRBV18	TRBJ1-1	NA	NA	TGTGCCAGCTCACCACTCCTTAGAGGGATGAACACTGAAGCTTTCTTT	CASSPLLRGMNTEAFF
15	TRBV6-2/TRBV6-3	TRBJ2-2	NA	NA	TGTGCCAGCAGTTACGGCCAGGAAGGGGCCGGGGAGCTGTTTTTT	CASSYGQEGAGELFF
15	TRBV5-1	TRBJ1-3	NA	NA	TGCGCCAGCAGCTTGGGAGGCAGCTCTGGAAACACCATATATTTT	CASSLGGSSGNTIYF
16	TRBV5-1	TRBJ2-1	NA	TRBD1	TGCGCCAGCAGCTTCACCGGGACAGGTCATTACAATGAGCAGTTCTTC	CASSFTGTGHYNEQFF
12	TRBV21-1	TRBJ1-1	few	NA	TGTGCCAGCAGCAATGGGCCTCTTCTCGATGTCTTT	CASSNGPLLDVF
15	TRBV27	TRBJ2-1	NA	TRBD2	TGTGCCAGCAGTTTCCTCGGGGGGGGGTACAATGAGCAGTTCTTC	CASSFLGGGYNEQFF
15	TRBV6-1	TRBJ1-6	NA	TRBD1	TGTGCCAGCAGTGAAGCGACAGGGGGCAATTCACCCCTCCACTTT	CASSEATGGNSPLHF
16	TRBV19	TRBJ2-5	NA	TRBD2	TGTGCCAGTAGTCCGGGACTAGCGGGGGGGACGGAGACCCAGTACTTC	CASSPGLAGGTETQYF